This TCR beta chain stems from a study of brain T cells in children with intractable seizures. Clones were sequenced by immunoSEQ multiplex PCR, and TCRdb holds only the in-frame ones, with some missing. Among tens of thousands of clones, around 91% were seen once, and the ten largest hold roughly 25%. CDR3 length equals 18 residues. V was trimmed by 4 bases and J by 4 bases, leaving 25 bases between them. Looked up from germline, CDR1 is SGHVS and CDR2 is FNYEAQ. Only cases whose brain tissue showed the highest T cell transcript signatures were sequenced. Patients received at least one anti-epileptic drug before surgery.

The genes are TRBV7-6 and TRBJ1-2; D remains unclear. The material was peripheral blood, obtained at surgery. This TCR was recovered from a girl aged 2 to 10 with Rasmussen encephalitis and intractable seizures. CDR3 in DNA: TGTGCCAGCAGCTCCTACCCAAAAGGACCCACTAAACTCTATGGCTACACCTTC. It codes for CASSSYPKGPTKLYGYTF.